This T cell receptor (beta chain) emerged from a study of OX40 agonist ivuxolimab in advanced cancers. Across the study: The patients got ivuxolimab, which is an agonistic anti-OX40 (CD134) antibody. Partial responses occurred in three patients (one hepatocellular carcinoma, two cutaneous melanoma). The study, taken as a whole, reports: The authors also found low normalized T-cell clonal expansion in some nonresponders.

Assay used: immunoSEQ multiplex PCR; TCRdb lists only in-frame clones, some missing. The data hold around 56,000 clones, with roughly 80% observed a single time. Germline V CDR1 and CDR2: ENHRY, SYGVKD. Trimming stripped 10 bases from V and 0 bases from J, with 16 bases between. This CDR3 region has 16 residues. A note on this clone: What it binds is unknown.

Sequenced here: CD4+ or CD8+ T cells sorted from blood, sampled in a trial of the OX40 agonist ivuxolimab. This clonotype was obtained from an adult with an advanced solid tumor such as melanoma, head and neck, liver or kidney cancer. This chain uses TRBV10-3 with TRBJ2-6; TRBD1 is a possible D gene (5 bases). This CDR3 reads CATRTRQLSGANVLTF. CDR3 DNA: TGTGCCACCCGGACACGGCAGCTCTCTGGGGCCAACGTCCTGACTTTC.